Given below is one T cell receptor beta chain in context. This CDR3 is 15 amino acids long. CDR1 is MNHEY and CDR2 is SMNVEV in the germline V gene (reference sequence). Deletions cut 5 bases from V and 0 bases from J, with 12 bases between. The data are from a study of shared clonotypes between healthy human individuals. Profiled with immunoSEQ multiplex PCR; TCRdb holds only in-frame clones, not every one. The sample consists of 300,000 to 400,000 clones, roughly 87% of them appearing once. The J gene is TRBJ2-3, the V gene TRBV27, with D unresolved. This sequence originates from a man in his late teens or twenties in good health. The sequenced material came from memory CD8+ T cells sorted from blood. Subset specified: CD45RO+ cells pooled with CCR7-negative TemRA cells. The CDR3 spells CASSPLTYSTDTQYF. CDR3 in DNA: TGTGCCAGCAGTCCCCTAACCTATAGCACAGATACGCAGTATTTT.